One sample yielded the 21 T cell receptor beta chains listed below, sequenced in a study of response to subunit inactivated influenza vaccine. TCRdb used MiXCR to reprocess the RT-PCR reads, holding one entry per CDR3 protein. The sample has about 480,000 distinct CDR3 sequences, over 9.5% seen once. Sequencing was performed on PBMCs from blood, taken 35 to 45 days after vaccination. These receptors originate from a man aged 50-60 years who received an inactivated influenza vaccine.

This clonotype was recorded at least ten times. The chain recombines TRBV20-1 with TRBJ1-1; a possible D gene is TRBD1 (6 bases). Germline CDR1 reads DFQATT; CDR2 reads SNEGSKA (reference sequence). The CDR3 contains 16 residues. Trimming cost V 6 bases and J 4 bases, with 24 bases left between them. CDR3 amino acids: CSAGEQGRALGTEAFF. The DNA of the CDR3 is TGCAGTGCGGGCGAACAGGGTAGGGCTTTAGGCACTGAAGCTTTCTTT.

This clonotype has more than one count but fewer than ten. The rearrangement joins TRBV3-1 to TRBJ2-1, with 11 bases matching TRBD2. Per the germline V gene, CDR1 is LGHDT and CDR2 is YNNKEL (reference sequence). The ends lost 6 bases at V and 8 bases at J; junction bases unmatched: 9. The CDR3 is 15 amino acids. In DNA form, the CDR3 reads TGTGCCAGCAGTCCCACTAGCGGGGGTTACGATGAGCAGTTCTTC. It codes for CASSPTSGGYDEQFF.

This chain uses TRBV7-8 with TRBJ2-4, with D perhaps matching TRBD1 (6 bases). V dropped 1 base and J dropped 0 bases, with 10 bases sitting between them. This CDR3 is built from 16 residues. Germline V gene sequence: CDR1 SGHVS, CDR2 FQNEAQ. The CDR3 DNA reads TGTGCCAGCAGCTTAGAGGACAGTCAAGCCAAAAACATTCAGTACTTC. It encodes CASSLEDSQAKNIQYF. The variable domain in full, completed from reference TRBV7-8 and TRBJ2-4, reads GAGVSQSPRYKVAKRGQDVALRCDPISGHVSLFWYQQALGQGPEFLTYFQNEAQLDKSGLPSDRFFAERPEGSVSTLKIQRTQQEDSAVYLCASSLEDSQAKNIQYFGAGTRLSVL.

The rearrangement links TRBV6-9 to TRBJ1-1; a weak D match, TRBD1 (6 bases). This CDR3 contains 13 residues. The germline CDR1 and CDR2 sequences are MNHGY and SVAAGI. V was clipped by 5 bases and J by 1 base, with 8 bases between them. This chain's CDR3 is CASSTTGNTEAFF. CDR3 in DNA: TGTGCCAGCAGTACGACAGGGAACACTGAAGCTTTCTTT.

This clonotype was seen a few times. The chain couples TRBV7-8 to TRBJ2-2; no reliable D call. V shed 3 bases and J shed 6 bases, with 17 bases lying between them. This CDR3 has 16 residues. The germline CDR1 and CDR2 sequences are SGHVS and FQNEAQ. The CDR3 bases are TGTGCCAGCAGCTTCCCCGGTTTGGGAAGTTCCGGGGAGCTGTTTTTT. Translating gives CASSFPGLGSSGELFF.

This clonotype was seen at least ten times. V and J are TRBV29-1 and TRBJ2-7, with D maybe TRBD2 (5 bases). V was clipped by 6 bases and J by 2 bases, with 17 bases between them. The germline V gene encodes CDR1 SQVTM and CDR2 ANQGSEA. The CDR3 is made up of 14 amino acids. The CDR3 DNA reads TGCAGCGTAGGGTCGAGGCTGAGGGCCTACGAGCAGTACTTC. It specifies CSVGSRLRAYEQYF.

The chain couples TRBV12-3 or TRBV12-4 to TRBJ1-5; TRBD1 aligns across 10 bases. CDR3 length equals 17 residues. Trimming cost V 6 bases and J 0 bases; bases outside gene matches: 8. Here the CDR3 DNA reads TGTGCCAGCAGGTTACGGACAGGGGGTTTTAGCAATCAGCCCCAGCATTTT. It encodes CASRLRTGGFSNQPQHF.

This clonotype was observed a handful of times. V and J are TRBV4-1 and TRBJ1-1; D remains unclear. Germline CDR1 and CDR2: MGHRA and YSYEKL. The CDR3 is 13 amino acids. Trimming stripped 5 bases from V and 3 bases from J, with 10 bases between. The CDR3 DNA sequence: TGCGCCAGCAGCGTTACCCGGGACACTGAAGCTTTCTTT. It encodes CASSVTRDTEAFF.

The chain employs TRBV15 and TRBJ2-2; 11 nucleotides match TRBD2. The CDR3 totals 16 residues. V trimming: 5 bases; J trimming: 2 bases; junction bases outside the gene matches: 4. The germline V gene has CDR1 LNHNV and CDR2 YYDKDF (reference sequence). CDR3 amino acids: CATSGGLADNTGELFF. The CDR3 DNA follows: TGTGCCACCAGCGGGGGACTAGCGGATAACACCGGGGAGCTGTTTTTT. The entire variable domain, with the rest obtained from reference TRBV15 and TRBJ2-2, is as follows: DAMVIQNPRYQVTQFGKPVTLSCSQTLNHNVMYWYQQKSSQAPKLLFHYYDKDFNNEADTPDNFQSRRPNTSFCFLDIRSPGLGDTAMYLCATSGGLADNTGELFFGEGSRLTVL.

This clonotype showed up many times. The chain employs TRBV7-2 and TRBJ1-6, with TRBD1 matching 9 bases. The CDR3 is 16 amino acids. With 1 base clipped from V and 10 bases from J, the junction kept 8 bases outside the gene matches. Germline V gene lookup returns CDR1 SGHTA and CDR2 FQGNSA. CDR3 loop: CASSLGQGQGYSPLHF. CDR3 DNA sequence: TGTGCCAGCAGCTTAGGTCAGGGACAGGGATACTCACCCCTCCACTTT.

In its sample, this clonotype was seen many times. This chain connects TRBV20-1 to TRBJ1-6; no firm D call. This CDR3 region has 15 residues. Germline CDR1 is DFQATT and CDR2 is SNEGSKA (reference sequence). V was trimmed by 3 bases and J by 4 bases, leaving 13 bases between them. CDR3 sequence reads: CSASVNRLYNSPLHF. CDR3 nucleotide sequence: TGCAGTGCTAGTGTTAACCGGCTATATAATTCACCCCTCCACTTT.

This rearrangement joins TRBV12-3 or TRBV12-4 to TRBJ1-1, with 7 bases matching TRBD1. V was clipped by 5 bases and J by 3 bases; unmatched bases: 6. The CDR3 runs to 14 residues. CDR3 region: CASSKGALDTEAFF. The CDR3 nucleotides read TGTGCCAGCAGTAAGGGGGCGCTGGACACTGAAGCTTTCTTT.

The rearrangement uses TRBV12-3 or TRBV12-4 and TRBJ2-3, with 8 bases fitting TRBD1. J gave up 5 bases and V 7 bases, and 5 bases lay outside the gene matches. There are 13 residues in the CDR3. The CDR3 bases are TGTGCCAGCAATCCTACAGGGGGAGATACGCAGTATTTT. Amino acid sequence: CASNPTGGDTQYF.

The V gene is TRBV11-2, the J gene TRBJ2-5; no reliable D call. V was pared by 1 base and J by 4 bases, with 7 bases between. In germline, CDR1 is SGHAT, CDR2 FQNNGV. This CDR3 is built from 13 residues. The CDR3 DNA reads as TGTGCCAGCAGCTTAGGTTCCGTAGAGACCCAGTACTTC. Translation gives CASSLGSVETQYF.

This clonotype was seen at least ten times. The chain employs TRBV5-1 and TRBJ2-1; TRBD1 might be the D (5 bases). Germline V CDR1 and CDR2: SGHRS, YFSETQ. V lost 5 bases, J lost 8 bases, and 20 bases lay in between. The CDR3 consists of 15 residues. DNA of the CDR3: TGCGCCAGCAGTAGGACCTGGGTGGTCAGGGATGAGCAGTTCTTC. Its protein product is CASSRTWVVRDEQFF.

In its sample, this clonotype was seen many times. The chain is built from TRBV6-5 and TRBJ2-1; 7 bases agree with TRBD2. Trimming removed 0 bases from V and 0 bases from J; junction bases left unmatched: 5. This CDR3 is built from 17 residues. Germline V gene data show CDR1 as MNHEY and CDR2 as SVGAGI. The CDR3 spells CASSYSGGGSSYNEQFF. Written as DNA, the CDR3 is TGTGCCAGCAGTTACTCCGGCGGGGGAAGCTCCTACAATGAGCAGTTCTTC.

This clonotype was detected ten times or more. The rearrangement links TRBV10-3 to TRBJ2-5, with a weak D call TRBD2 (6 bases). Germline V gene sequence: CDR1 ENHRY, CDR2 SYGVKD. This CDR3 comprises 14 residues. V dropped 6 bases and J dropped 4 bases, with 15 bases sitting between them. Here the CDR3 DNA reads TGTGCCATCAGGGAGACAGCCGGGGGAGAGACCCAGTACTTC. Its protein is CAIRETAGGETQYF.

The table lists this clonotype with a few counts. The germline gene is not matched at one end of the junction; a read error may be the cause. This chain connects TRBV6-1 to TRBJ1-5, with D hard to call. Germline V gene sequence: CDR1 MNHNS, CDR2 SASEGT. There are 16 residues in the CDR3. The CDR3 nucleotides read TGTGCCAGCAGACCGCGACCTTATTATAGCTATCAGCCCCAGCATTTT. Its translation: CASRPRPYYSYQPQHF.

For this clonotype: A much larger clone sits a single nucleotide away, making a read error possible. CDR3 coding DNA: TGTGCCATCAGTTTAGGAGGGGTGGGCTACAATGAGCAGTTCTTC. Translating it yields CAISLGGVGYNEQFF. The chain recombines TRBV12-3 or TRBV12-4 with TRBJ2-1; weak D call: TRBD2 (6 bases). The CDR3 runs 15 residues.

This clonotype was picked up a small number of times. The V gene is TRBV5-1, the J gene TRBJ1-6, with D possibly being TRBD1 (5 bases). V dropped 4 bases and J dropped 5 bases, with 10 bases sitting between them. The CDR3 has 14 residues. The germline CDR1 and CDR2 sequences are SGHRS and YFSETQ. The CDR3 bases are TGCGCCAGCAGCCGCAGGGAGAATAATTCACCCCTCCACTTT. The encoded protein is CASSRRENNSPLHF. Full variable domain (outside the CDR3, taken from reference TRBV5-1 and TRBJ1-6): KAGVTQTPRYLIKTRGQQVTLSCSPISGHRSVSWYQQTPGQGLQFLFEYFSETQRNKGNFPGRFSGRQFSNSRSEMNVSTLELGDSALYLCASSRRENNSPLHFGNGTRLTVT.

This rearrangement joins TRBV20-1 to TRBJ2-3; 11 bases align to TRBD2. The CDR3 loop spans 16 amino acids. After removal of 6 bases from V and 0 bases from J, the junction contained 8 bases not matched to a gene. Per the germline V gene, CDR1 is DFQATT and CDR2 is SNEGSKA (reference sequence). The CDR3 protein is CSASRLAGGSTDTQYF. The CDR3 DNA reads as TGCAGTGCCTCTAGGCTAGCGGGGGGCAGCACAGATACGCAGTATTTT.